The 17 T cell receptor beta chains below come from one sample, sequenced in a study of PD-1 blockade in classical Hodgkin lymphoma. Sequencing used immunoSEQ multiplex PCR; TCRdb keeps in-frame clones, though not all of them. The sample comprises some 33,000 clones, around three quarters of which are singletons, and around 3.6% rests with the top ten. As for time point: cycle 4 day 1 (C4D1), after more than five weeks of nivolumab. Patients all relapsed after autologous stem cell transplantation, and there was variation in brentuximab vedotin exposure. The material was peripheral blood mononuclear cells (PBMCs), obtained before the fourth cycle of nivolumab. The origin of the receptors is a human donor with classical Hodgkin lymphoma.

This rearrangement joins TRBV6-6 to TRBJ2-7; TRBD1 matches 12 bases. V shed 5 bases, J shed 7 bases, and the junction held 9 bases outside the gene matches. CDR3 length equals 15 residues. The V gene's germline CDR1 is MNHNY and CDR2 SVGAGI (reference sequence). DNA for the CDR3: TGTGCCAGCAGTGCCCAGGGACAGGGGGCGTGGGAGCAGTACTTC. Encoded protein: CASSAQGQGAWEQYF.

In this sample, this clone turned up a few times. The CDR3 nucleotides are TGTGCCAGCAGCTCGGGACAGGGTCTTCCTGAAGCTTTCTTT. Protein sequence: CASSSGQGLPEAFF. This chain links TRBV13 with TRBJ1-1; TRBD1 agrees at 9 bases. The junction had 6 bases not matched to a gene; V was cut back by 4 bases and J by 6 bases. From germline, CDR1 is PRHDT and CDR2 FYEKMQ (reference sequence). The CDR3 has 14 amino acids.

This chain uses TRBV2 with TRBJ2-7; weak D call: TRBD1 (5 bases). With 4 bases removed from V and 3 bases from J, the gap between germline ends came to 10 bases. The CDR3 runs 13 residues. The germline V gene encodes CDR1 SNHLY and CDR2 FYNNEI. Here the CDR3 reads CASSGQTRYEQYF. The CDR3 DNA follows: TGTGCCAGCAGTGGACAGACCCGCTACGAGCAGTACTTC. The full variable domain, in which reference TRBV2 and TRBJ2-7 provide the parts outside the CDR3, is EPEVTQTPSHQVTQMGQEVILRCVPISNHLYFYWYRQILGQKVEFLVSFYNNEISEKSEIFDDQFSVERPDGSNFTLKIRSTKLEDSAMYFCASSGQTRYEQYFGPGTRLTVT.

V gene TRBV4-1 combines with J gene TRBJ1-5; no firm D call. The germline CDR1 and CDR2 sequences are MGHRA and YSYEKL. The V gene lost 0 bases and the J gene lost 5 bases, with 2 bases spanning the gap. CDR3 size: 12 residues. This chain's CDR3 is CASSQDHQPQHF. The CDR3 nucleotides are TGCGCCAGCAGCCAAGATCATCAGCCCCAGCATTTT.

V gene TRBV13 combines with J gene TRBJ1-5; 7 nucleotides match TRBD1. V shed 4 bases and J 0 bases; nucleotides not matched to a gene: 6. The CDR3 loop spans 16 amino acids. CDR1 and CDR2 (germline): PRHDT, FYEKMQ (reference sequence). DNA of the CDR3: TGTGCCAGCAGCTCGACAGGGCTTGATAGCAATCAGCCCCAGCATTTT. This encodes CASSSTGLDSNQPQHF.

The chain is built from TRBV5-1 and TRBJ2-1; 11 nucleotides agree with TRBD2. The germline V gene encodes CDR1 SGHRS and CDR2 YFSETQ. The V and J ends lost 3 bases and 3 bases, in that order; junction bases with no gene match: 11. There are 18 residues in the CDR3. The CDR3, as DNA: TGCGCCAGCAGCTACACTGTCCTTAGCGGGAGGGGCTACAATGAGCAGTTCTTC. It translates to CASSYTVLSGRGYNEQFF.

There are a few counts of this clone. The CDR3 loop is CASSRDRGLSTEAFF. The CDR3, as DNA: TGTGCCAGCAGCCGCGACAGGGGGCTCAGCACTGAAGCTTTCTTT. V is TRBV6-6 and J is TRBJ1-1, with 10 bases matching TRBD1. Germline values: CDR1 MNHNY, CDR2 SVGAGI (reference sequence). Trimming cost V 6 bases and J 4 bases; bases outside gene matches: 8. The CDR3 is 15 amino acids.

This clone appeared a few times. The V and J genes are TRBV9 and TRBJ2-3; D gene unclear. V lost 0 bases to trimming and J lost 2 bases, with 4 bases between them. Germline CDR1 is SGDLS and CDR2 is YYNGEE. The CDR3 length is 13 residues. DNA of the CDR3: TGTGCCAGCAGCGTAGGGGTCACAGATACGCAGTATTTT. It yields the protein CASSVGVTDTQYF. The full variable domain, in which reference TRBV9 and TRBJ2-3 provide the parts outside the CDR3, is DSGVTQTPKHLITATGQRVTLRCSPRSGDLSVYWYQQSLDQGLQFLIQYYNGEERAKGNILERFSAQQFPDLHSELNLSSLELGDSALYFCASSVGVTDTQYFGPGTRLTVL.

The chain combines TRBV27 with TRBJ2-6; possibly TRBD1 or TRBD2 for D (5 bases each). Germline V lookup: CDR1 MNHEY, CDR2 SMNVEV (reference sequence). The CDR3 runs 18 residues. With 4 bases removed from V and 2 bases from J, the gap between germline ends came to 18 bases. The CDR3 nucleotides read TGTGCCAGCAGTTCCCAGCTCCGAGGGGCCCCTGGGGCCAACGTCCTGACTTTC. It yields the protein CASSSQLRGAPGANVLTF.

The chain recombines TRBV7-8 with TRBJ2-7; no reliable D call. This CDR3 has 12 amino acids. The V gene lost 4 bases and the J gene lost 1 base, with 5 bases spanning the gap. Germline loops: CDR1 SGHVS, CDR2 FQNEAQ. The CDR3 here is CASSSTSYEQYF. CDR3 bases: TGTGCCAGCAGCTCAACGTCCTACGAGCAGTACTTC.

J is TRBJ1-2 and V is TRBV5-1; D is possibly TRBD1 (6 bases). The CDR3 is 16 amino acids. Trimming shortened V by 4 bases and J by 2 bases, and 18 bases separated the two germline ends. CDR1 and CDR2 (germline): SGHRS, YFSETQ. This chain's CDR3 is CASSTGTPPGNYGYTF. The CDR3 DNA follows: TGCGCCAGCAGCACCGGGACACCTCCAGGGAACTATGGCTACACCTTC.

This chain links TRBV6-1 with TRBJ1-4, with TRBD1 as a possible D gene (5 bases). V lost 0 bases to trimming and J lost 8 bases, with 19 bases between them. CDR1 is MNHNS and CDR2 is SASEGT in the germline V gene. This CDR3 spans 17 amino acids. CDR3: CASSEARSRLQGEKLFF. The CDR3 nucleotides read TGTGCCAGCAGTGAAGCGAGATCAAGGTTGCAGGGAGAAAAACTGTTTTTT.

The rearrangement uses TRBV5-4 and TRBJ1-1; D gene unclear. The germline gives CDR1 SGHNT, CDR2 YYREEE (reference sequence). The CDR3 spans 14 residues. V was shortened by 3 bases and J by 1 base, with 10 bases between the two germline ends. For the CDR3, the DNA is TGTGCCAGCAGCTCCGTTGCGGGGAACACTGAAGCTTTCTTT. Translated, it gives CASSSVAGNTEAFF.

This sequence joins TRBV9 and TRBJ2-7; perhaps TRBD2 as D (6 bases). CDR1 and CDR2 (germline): SGDLS, YYNGEE. Trimming pared 3 bases from V and 3 bases from J, leaving 10 bases between. The CDR3 runs 13 residues. The DNA of the CDR3 is TGTGCCAGCAGCGACGGGAGTCACTACGAGCAGTACTTC. It is translated as CASSDGSHYEQYF.

The V gene is TRBV4-3, the J gene TRBJ1-1; 7 nucleotides agree with TRBD1. V was clipped by 1 base and J by 1 base; unmatched bases: 3. The germline CDR1 and CDR2 sequences are LGHNA and YSLEER. The CDR3 is 15 amino acids. The CDR3 region has the DNA TGCGCCAGCAGCCAAGTAGGGACAGCGAACACTGAAGCTTTCTTT. This gives the protein CASSQVGTANTEAFF.

The V and J genes are TRBV4-3 and TRBJ2-5; 9 bases are shared with TRBD2. After removal of 0 bases from V and 5 bases from J, the junction contained 13 bases not matched to a gene. The CDR3 extends over 18 amino acids. Germline V gene sequence: CDR1 LGHNA, CDR2 YSLEER. The CDR3: CASSQDIGAGGGKETQYF. The CDR3 DNA follows: TGCGCCAGCAGCCAAGATATAGGAGCGGGAGGTGGAAAGGAGACCCAGTACTTC.

In its sample, this clone was seen a few times. The V and J genes are TRBV21-1 and TRBJ2-7; the table names TRBD2, a call not compared with the DNA. TRBV21-1 is a listed pseudogene. The CDR3 is 17 amino acids. CDR3 in DNA: TGTGCCAGCAGCAAAAATGGTCGCGGGGGTAAGTCGTACGAGCAGTACTTC. This translates into CASSKNGRGGKSYEQYF.